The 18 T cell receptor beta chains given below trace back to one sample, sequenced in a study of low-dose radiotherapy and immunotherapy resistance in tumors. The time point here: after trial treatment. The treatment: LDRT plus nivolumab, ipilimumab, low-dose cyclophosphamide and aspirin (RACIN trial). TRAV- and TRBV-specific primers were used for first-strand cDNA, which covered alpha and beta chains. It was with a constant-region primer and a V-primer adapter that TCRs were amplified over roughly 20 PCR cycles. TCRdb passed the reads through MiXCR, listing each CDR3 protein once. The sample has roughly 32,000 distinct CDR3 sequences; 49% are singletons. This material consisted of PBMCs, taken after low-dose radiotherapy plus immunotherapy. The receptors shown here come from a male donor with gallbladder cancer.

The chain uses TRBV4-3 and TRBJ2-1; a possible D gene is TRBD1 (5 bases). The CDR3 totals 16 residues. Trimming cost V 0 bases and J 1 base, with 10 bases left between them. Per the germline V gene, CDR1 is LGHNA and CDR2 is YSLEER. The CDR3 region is CASSQEDPGSYNEQFF. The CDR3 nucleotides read TGCGCCAGCAGCCAAGAGGACCCAGGGTCCTACAATGAGCAGTTCTTC.

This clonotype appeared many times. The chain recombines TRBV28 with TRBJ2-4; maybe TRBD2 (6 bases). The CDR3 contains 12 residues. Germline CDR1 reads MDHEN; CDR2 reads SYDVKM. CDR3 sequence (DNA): TGTGCGGGAGGTAGCGCCCAAAACATTCAGTACTTC. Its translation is CAGGSAQNIQYF.

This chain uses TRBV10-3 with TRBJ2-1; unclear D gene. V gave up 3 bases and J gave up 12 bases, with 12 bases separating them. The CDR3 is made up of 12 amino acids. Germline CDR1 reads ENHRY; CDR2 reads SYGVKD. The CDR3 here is CAISEGHTLQFF. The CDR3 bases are TGTGCCATCAGTGAAGGCCATACGTTGCAGTTCTTC.

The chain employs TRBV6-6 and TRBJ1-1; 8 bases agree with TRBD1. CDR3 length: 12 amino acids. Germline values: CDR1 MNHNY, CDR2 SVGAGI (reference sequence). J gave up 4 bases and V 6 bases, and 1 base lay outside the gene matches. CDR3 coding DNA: TGTGCCAGCAGCACAGGGGGCACTGAAGCTTTCTTT. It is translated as CASSTGGTEAFF.

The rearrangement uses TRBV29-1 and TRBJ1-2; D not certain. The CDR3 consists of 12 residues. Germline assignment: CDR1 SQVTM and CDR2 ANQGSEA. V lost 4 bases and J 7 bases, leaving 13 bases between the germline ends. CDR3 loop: CSVGASLRGYTF. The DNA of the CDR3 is TGCAGCGTTGGAGCCAGTTTACGTGGCTACACCTTC.

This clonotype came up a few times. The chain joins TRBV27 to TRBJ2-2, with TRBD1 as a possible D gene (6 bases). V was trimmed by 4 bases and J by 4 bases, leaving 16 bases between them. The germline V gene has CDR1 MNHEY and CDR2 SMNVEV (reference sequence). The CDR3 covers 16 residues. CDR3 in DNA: TGTGCCAGCAGTTCCTGGACAGCCACTTCCACCGGGGAGCTGTTTTTT. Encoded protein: CASSSWTATSTGELFF.

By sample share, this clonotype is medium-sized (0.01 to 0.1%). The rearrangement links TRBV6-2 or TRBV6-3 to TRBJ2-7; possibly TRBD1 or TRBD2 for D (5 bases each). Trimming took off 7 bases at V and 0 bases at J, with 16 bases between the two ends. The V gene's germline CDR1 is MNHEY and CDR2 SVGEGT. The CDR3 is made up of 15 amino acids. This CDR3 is CASNLQAGSSYEQYF. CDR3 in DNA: TGTGCCAGCAACTTACAGGCAGGGAGCTCCTACGAGCAGTACTTC.

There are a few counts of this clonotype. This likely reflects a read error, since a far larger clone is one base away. Here the CDR3 DNA reads TGCAGCGTTGGTGTTTACAATGAGCAGTACTTC. It codes for CSVGVYNEQYF. This chain uses TRBV29-1 with TRBJ2-5; D call uncertain. V was shortened by 4 bases and J by 11 bases, with 14 bases between the two germline ends. The CDR3 has 11 amino acids. CDR1 and CDR2 from the germline V gene are SQVTM and ANQGSEA. The variable domain in full, completed from reference TRBV29-1 and TRBJ2-5, reads SAVISQKPSRDICQRGTSLTIQCQVDSQVTMMFWYRQQPGQSLTLIATANQGSEATYESGFVIDKFPISRPNLTFSTLTVSNMSPEDSSIYLCSVGVYNEQYFGPGTRLLVL.

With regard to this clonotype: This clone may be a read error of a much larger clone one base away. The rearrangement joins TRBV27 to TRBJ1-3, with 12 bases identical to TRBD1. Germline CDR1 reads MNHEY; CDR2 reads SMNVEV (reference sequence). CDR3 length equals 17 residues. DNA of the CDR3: TGTGCCAGCAGTTTAAAGGGACAGGGGGCGAAAGGAAACTCCATATATTTT. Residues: CASSLKGQGAKGNSIYF.

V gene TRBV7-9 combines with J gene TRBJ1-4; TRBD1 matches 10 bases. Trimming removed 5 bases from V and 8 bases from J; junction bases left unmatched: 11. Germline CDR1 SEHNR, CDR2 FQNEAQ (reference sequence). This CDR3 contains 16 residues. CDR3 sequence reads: CASSPRPLGQGEKLFF. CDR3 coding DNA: TGTGCCAGCAGCCCGCGACCCCTGGGACAGGGGGAAAAACTGTTTTTT.

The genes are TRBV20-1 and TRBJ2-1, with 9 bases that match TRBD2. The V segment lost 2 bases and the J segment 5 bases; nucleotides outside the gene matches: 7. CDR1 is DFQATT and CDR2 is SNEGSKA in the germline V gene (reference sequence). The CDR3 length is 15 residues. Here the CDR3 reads CSARLLAGDHNEQFF. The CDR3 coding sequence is TGCAGTGCTAGACTCTTAGCGGGAGACCACAATGAGCAGTTCTTC.

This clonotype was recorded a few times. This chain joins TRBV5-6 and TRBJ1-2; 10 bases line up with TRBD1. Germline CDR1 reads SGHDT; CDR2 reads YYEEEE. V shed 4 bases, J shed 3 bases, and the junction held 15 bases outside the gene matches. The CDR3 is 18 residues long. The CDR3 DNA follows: TGTGCCAGCAGCCACAAGCCGAGACAGGGGGCGCGGGACTATGGCTACACCTTC. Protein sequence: CASSHKPRQGARDYGYTF.

The CDR3 spells CASSEANSLGEQFF. The CDR3 nucleotides read TGTGCCAGCAGTGAAGCGAACAGCTTGGGGGAGCAGTTCTTC. J is TRBJ2-1 and V is TRBV2, with unresolved D. CDR3 length: 14 residues. Germline V gives CDR1 SNHLY, CDR2 FYNNEI. Trimming took off 0 bases at V and 10 bases at J, with 13 bases between the two ends.

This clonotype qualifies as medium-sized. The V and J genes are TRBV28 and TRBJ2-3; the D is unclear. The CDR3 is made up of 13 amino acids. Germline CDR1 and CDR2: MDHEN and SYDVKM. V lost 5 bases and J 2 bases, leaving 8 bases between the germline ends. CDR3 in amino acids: CASSALITDTQYF. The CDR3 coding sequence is TGTGCCAGCAGTGCCCTCATCACAGATACGCAGTATTTT.

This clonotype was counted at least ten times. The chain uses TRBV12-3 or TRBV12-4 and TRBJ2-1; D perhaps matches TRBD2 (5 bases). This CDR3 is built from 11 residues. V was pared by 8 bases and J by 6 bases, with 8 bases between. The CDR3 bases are TGTGCCAGCCGGGGTCCCAATGAGCAGTTCTTC. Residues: CASRGPNEQFF.

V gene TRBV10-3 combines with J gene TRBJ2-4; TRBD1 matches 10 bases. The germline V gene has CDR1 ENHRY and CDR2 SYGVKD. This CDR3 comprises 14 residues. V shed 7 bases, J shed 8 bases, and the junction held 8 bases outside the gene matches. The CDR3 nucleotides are TGTGCCATCACCCCGGACAGGGGGGGAGACATTCAGTACTTC. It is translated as CAITPDRGGDIQYF.

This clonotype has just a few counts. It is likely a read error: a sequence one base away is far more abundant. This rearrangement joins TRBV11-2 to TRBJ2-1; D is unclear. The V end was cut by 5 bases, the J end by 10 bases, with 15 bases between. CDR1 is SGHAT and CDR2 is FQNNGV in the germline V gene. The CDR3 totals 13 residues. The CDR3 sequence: CASSPLSSYEQFF. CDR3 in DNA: TGTGCCAGCAGCCCCCTTAGCTCCTACGAGCAGTTCTTC.

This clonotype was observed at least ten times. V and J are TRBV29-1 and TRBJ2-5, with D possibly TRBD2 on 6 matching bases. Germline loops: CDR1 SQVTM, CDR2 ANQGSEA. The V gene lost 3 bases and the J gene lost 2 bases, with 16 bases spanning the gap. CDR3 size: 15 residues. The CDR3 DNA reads TGCAGCGTTGATTTGATGGCGGGGCCGCAAGAGACCCAGTACTTC. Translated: CSVDLMAGPQETQYF.